The next 7 T cell receptor beta chains were all read from a single sample in a study of a mutant IDH1 vaccine in newly diagnosed glioma. Antigens for these TCRs are unknown. The protocol was immunoSEQ multiplex PCR, while the TCRdb copy is restricted to in-frame clones and leaves out a portion. Among approximately 47,000 clones listed, 88% were seen once. Time point described: week 35, safety follow-up. In the vaccine, a single dose held 300 ug of the mutant IDH1 20-mer peptide, along with topical imiquimod. The sequencing used PBMCs, collected from a glioma patient whose treatment included an IDH1 peptide vaccine. Receptors originate from a woman in her thirties or forties with glioma.

V gene TRBV27 combines with J gene TRBJ2-7, with 9 bases that match TRBD1. In germline, CDR1 is MNHEY, CDR2 SMNVEV (reference sequence). This CDR3 has 13 residues. V lost 8 bases to trimming and J lost 4 bases; unmatched junction nucleotides: 6. CDR3 sequence: CASADRGAYEQYF. DNA of the CDR3: TGTGCCAGCGCCGACAGGGGGGCGTACGAGCAGTACTTC.

The chain joins TRBV14 to TRBJ1-1, with 8 bases fitting TRBD1. CDR3 length: 13 residues. CDR1 and CDR2 from the germline V gene are SGHDN and FVKESK. V shed 10 bases, J shed 1 base, and the junction held 5 bases outside the gene matches. The CDR3 nucleotides are TGTGCCACCCTCGGACAGGGGAACACTGAAGCTTTCTTT. Its translation is CATLGQGNTEAFF.

The chain combines TRBV30 with TRBJ1-3, with a tentative D call TRBD1 (5 bases). Germline CDR1 is GTSNPN and CDR2 is SVGIG (reference sequence). The CDR3 runs 12 residues. V lost 7 bases to trimming and J lost 3 bases, with 10 bases between them. For the CDR3, the DNA is TGTGCCTCCGGGACGCATGGAAACACCATATATTTT. Its protein is CASGTHGNTIYF.

The J gene is TRBJ2-1, the V gene TRBV7-2; D ambiguous. The germline CDR1 and CDR2 sequences are SGHTA and FQGNSA. CDR3 length: 13 residues. With 1 base removed from V and 5 bases from J, the gap between germline ends came to 6 bases. CDR3 nucleotide sequence: TGTGCCAGCAGCTTAGGGATCCACAATGAGCAGTTCTTC. This encodes CASSLGIHNEQFF.

V and J are TRBV2 and TRBJ2-5; D is possibly TRBD2 (7 bases). Germline V lookup: CDR1 SNHLY, CDR2 FYNNEI. The length of the CDR3 is 16 residues. Trimming removed 2 bases from V and 4 bases from J, with 17 bases in between. The CDR3 DNA follows: TGTGCCAGCAGTGAAAGGGGGGGGAGGGTCGGAGAGACCCAGTACTTC. The encoded protein is CASSERGGRVGETQYF.

The V and J genes are TRBV5-6 and TRBJ2-5; D is perhaps TRBD2 (5 bases). Germline CDR1 is SGHDT and CDR2 is YYEEEE. The CDR3 has 14 amino acids. V lost 5 bases and J 1 base, leaving 12 bases between the germline ends. CDR3 DNA: TGTGCCAGCAGGACCGGACGGGGCCAAGAGACCCAGTACTTC. The encoded protein is CASRTGRGQETQYF. Full variable domain (rest looked up from reference TRBV5-6 and TRBJ2-5): DAGVTQSPTHLIKTRGQQVTLRCSPKSGHDTVSWYQQALGQGPQFIFQYYEEEERQRGNFPDRFSGHQFPNYSSELNVNALLLGDSALYLCASRTGRGQETQYFGPGTRLLVL.

V usage is TRBV19 and J usage is TRBJ1-4; no clear D gene. The CDR3 loop spans 14 amino acids. Germline V gene sequence: CDR1 LNHDA, CDR2 SQIVND (reference sequence). Trimming left V 6 bases short and J 6 bases short, with 14 bases between. The CDR3 bases are TGTGCCAGTAGAAACCGTTGGAAGGATGAAAAACTGTTTTTT. Protein product: CASRNRWKDEKLFF.